Listed below are T cell receptor beta chains from one sample, sequenced in a study of T-cell memory formation after mild COVID-19. MiXCR, run by TCRdb on the 5' RACE reads, gives a single entry per CDR3 protein. The sample lists 500,000 to 650,000 distinct CDR3 sequences; roughly 22% were seen once. The sample taken for sequencing was PBMCs or a T cell subset sorted from them (not recorded which). Receptor source: an adult woman who had mild COVID-19 (a few samples of this study predate the infection). Cell type and time point are not known. Each CDR3 is given with its conserved first and last residue. A D gene is named only where the DNA matches it firmly. Rows may omit the clone size; those that give it use once, few, many or a size class.

v_gene,abundance,d_gene,j_gene,CDR3nt,CDR3aa
TRBV6-2/TRBV6-3,few,NA,TRBJ2-7,TGTGCCAGCAGTTACATATCGGGACATCCTTACGAGCAGTACTTC,CASSYISGHPYEQYF
TRBV28,NA,TRBD2,TRBJ2-1,TGTGCCAGCAAAGCGGGAGCACCCAATGAGCAGTTCTTC,CASKAGAPNEQFF
TRBV15,NA,NA,TRBJ2-7,TGTGCCACCAGCAGAGTAGGAGCGGCAAGCTCCTACGAGCAGTACTTC,CATSRVGAASSYEQYF
TRBV7-9,NA,NA,TRBJ2-1,TGTGCCAGCAGCTTACCGACCCCCCCGAATGAGCAGTTCTTC,CASSLPTPPNEQFF
TRBV12-3/TRBV12-4,many,NA,TRBJ2-1,TGTGCCAGCAGTTTAGGAAGGAATGAGCAGTTCTTC,CASSLGRNEQFF
TRBV25-1,many,NA,TRBJ2-7,TGTGCCAGCAGTGATCCCCTTCCCCCTCTTCACGAGCAGTACTTC,CASSDPLPPLHEQYF
TRBV5-1,few,TRBD1,TRBJ2-3,TGCGCCAGCAGCTTGTTCGGAGAGGGGGCTTCCACAGATACGCAGTATTTT,CASSLFGEGASTDTQYF
TRBV25-1,NA,NA,TRBJ2-1,TGTGCCAGCAGTGAATATGAGGGATACAATGAGCAGTTCTTC,CASSEYEGYNEQFF
TRBV27,many,TRBD1,TRBJ2-7,TGTGCCAGCAGGGGACAGGGATACGAGCAGTACTTC,CASRGQGYEQYF
TRBV20-1,few,TRBD1,TRBJ1-2,TGCAGCCCTAGGGGCGGGACAGGGATATCTGGCTACACCTTC,CSPRGGTGISGYTF
TRBV14,once,NA,TRBJ1-2,TGTGCCAGCAGCCAAAGACAGGCCCTTGGGTACTATGGCTACACCTTC,CASSQRQALGYYGYTF
TRBV4-1,few,NA,TRBJ2-7,TGCGCCAGCAGCCTCTTGGAAACAGGTTTCTCCTACGAGCAGTACTTC,CASSLLETGFSYEQYF
TRBV29-1,NA,NA,TRBJ1-1,TGCAGCGTTGGAGGAGGGGCTGAAGCTTTCTTT,CSVGGGAEAFF
TRBV29-1,few,TRBD1,TRBJ2-7,TGCAGCGTTGAGACAGGGAACCCCTACGAGCAGTACTTC,CSVETGNPYEQYF
TRBV20-1,NA,TRBD1,TRBJ1-5,TGCAGTGCTAGTGGCCGGGACAGATGGGGTCCCCAGCATTTT,CSASGRDRWGPQHF
TRBV11-2,NA,NA,TRBJ2-1,TGTGCCAGCAGCTTAGGGGTTGTGATGGACAGCGAGAGCTACAATGAGCAGTTCTTC,CASSLGVVMDSESYNEQFF
TRBV5-1,NA,NA,TRBJ2-7,TGCGCCAGCAGCTCCCCGGACGGAGATTCCTACGAGCAGTACTTC,CASSSPDGDSYEQYF
TRBV11-3,NA,NA,TRBJ2-1,TGTGCCAGCAGTCGACATTTGTTACGGAATGAGCAGTTCTTC,CASSRHLLRNEQFF
TRBV4-1,NA,TRBD1,TRBJ2-7,TGCGCCAGCAGCCAAGGGACAGGGGACTACGAGCAGTACTTC,CASSQGTGDYEQYF
TRBV20-1,many,TRBD2,TRBJ2-4,TGCAGTGCTAGGGCCCACACGGGACTAGCGAGTAACATTCAGTACTTC,CSARAHTGLASNIQYF
TRBV7-9,NA,NA,TRBJ1-4,TGTGCCAGCAGCTTTGTTGGGGGCACTAATGAAAAACTGTTTTTT,CASSFVGGTNEKLFF
TRBV7-2,NA,NA,TRBJ1-5,TGTGCCAGCAGCTTAGGGACAGTTAGCAATCAGCCCCAGCATTTT,CASSLGTVSNQPQHF
TRBV19,NA,NA,TRBJ2-6,TGTGCCAGTAGTCAGGGTACTGGGGCCAACGTCCTGACTTTC,CASSQGTGANVLTF
TRBV5-5,NA,NA,TRBJ1-5,TGTGCCAGCAGCTCCCATGGGTATGGCAATCAGCCCCAGCATTTT,CASSSHGYGNQPQHF
TRBV15,NA,NA,TRBJ1-6,TGTGCTGTCGGAACGATTAATTCACCCATCCACTTT,CAVGTINSPIHF
TRBV20-1,few,TRBD2,TRBJ2-2,TGCAGTGCTAGAGAAAGCGGGGGGGCCACCGGGGAGCTGTTTTTT,CSARESGGATGELFF
TRBV9,NA,TRBD2,TRBJ2-3,TGTGCCAGCAGCGTAGAGGCTAGCGGGGGGCCAGATACGCAGTATTTT,CASSVEASGGPDTQYF
TRBV5-4,many,NA,TRBJ2-1,TGTGCCAGCTTAAAACAGGAGACCTACAATGAGCAGTTCTTC,CASLKQETYNEQFF
TRBV2,once,NA,TRBJ2-2,TGTGCCAGCCGTCGGCTCGTGAACACCGGGGAGCTGTTTTTT,CASRRLVNTGELFF
TRBV7-9,NA,TRBD1,TRBJ1-5,TGTGCCAGCAGCCCATCGGGACAGGACAATCAGCCCCAGCATTTT,CASSPSGQDNQPQHF
TRBV7-9,NA,TRBD2,TRBJ2-1,TGTGCCAGCAGCTTCCCGGGACTACCCGCCCCCGGGCAGTTCTTC,CASSFPGLPAPGQFF
TRBV6-1,once,TRBD1,TRBJ1-5,TGTGCCAGCAGGGGACAGACCCATAGCAATCAGCCCCAGCATTTT,CASRGQTHSNQPQHF
TRBV12-3/TRBV12-4,NA,TRBD1,TRBJ2-7,TGTGCCAGCAGTCACACAGGGGGCGAGCAGTACTTC,CASSHTGGEQYF
TRBV13,NA,TRBD2,TRBJ2-1,TGTGCCAGCAGCTCCTCCGGGACTAGCGGTTACAATGAGCAGTTATTC,CASSSSGTSGYNEQLF
TRBV3-1,few,NA,TRBJ1-6,TGTGCCAGCAGCCGTGGGCAGGGAAGAAATTCACCCCTCCACTTT,CASSRGQGRNSPLHF
TRBV23-1,few,TRBD2,TRBJ2-3,TGCGCCAGCAGTCAAAGGGAGGGATGTGCAGATACGCAGTATTTT,CASSQREGCADTQYF
TRBV20-1,few,NA,TRBJ2-2,TGCAGTGCGCAGAGACAGGAGGACACCGGGGAGCTGTTTTTT,CSAQRQEDTGELFF
TRBV29-1,few,NA,TRBJ2-1,TGCAGCGTCGGGGCGGTAGCGCGGTCCTACAATGAGCAGTTCTTC,CSVGAVARSYNEQFF
TRBV7-8,NA,TRBD1,TRBJ2-5,TGTGCCAGCAGCTTAGGAGGGGGACAGTACGAGACCCAGTACTTC,CASSLGGGQYETQYF
TRBV7-9,NA,TRBD2,TRBJ2-3,TGTGCCAGCAGCCAGACTAGCGGATACACAGATACGCAGTATTTT,CASSQTSGYTDTQYF
TRBV7-6,many,TRBD2,TRBJ2-3,TGTGCCAGCAGCCTTAGCGGGGGGGTCACAGATACGCAGTATTTT,CASSLSGGVTDTQYF
TRBV9,few,TRBD2,TRBJ2-7,TGTGCCAGCAGCGTAGCAGCGGGGGGGGAGCAGTACTTC,CASSVAAGGEQYF
TRBV12-3/TRBV12-4,few,NA,TRBJ1-3,TGTGCCAGCAGCCCAGGGGTAGGGACACCCTCTGGAAACACCATATATTTT,CASSPGVGTPSGNTIYF
TRBV20-1,few,NA,TRBJ2-3,TGCAGTGCTAGAGATGGGGGTAGCACAGATACGCAGTATTTT,CSARDGGSTDTQYF
TRBV7-2,NA,NA,TRBJ2-1,TGTGCCAGCAGCTTAGCGGTAGGTCCCAATGAGCAGTTCTTC,CASSLAVGPNEQFF